This T cell receptor (beta chain) was recovered during a study of OX40 agonist ivuxolimab in advanced cancers. Study information: Hepatocellular carcinoma, melanoma, renal cell or head and neck cancer was diagnosed in the dose-escalation patients. Prior anti-PD-1, anti-PD-L1 or anti-CTLA-4 therapy did not bar entry, and roughly 40% had some.

Study-level findings and limits: A proportion of nonresponders additionally exhibited low normalized T-cell clonal expansion.

This table comes from immunoSEQ multiplex PCR, and its TCRdb copy is limited to in-frame clones, with some not included. The sample consists of about 10,000 clones, about 80% of them appearing once. This clone has only one observation. As yet, its antigen is unknown. Germline V gives CDR1 ENHRY, CDR2 SYGVKD. The CDR3 is 17 amino acids. The trim removed 0 bases at V and 7 bases at J, leaving 9 bases unmatched. This specimen consisted of CD4+ or CD8+ T cells sorted from blood, obtained in a trial of the OX40 agonist ivuxolimab. The chain couples TRBV10-3 to TRBJ2-1; the match to TRBD2 covers 10 bases. The sequence came from an adult with an advanced solid tumor such as melanoma, head and neck, liver or kidney cancer. CDR3 coding DNA: TGTGCCATCAGTGAGTCTCGGGCTAGCGGGAGCGATAATGAGCAGTTCTTC. It specifies CAISESRASGSDNEQFF.